What follows are 32 T cell receptor beta chains derived from one specimen sequenced in a study of identical twins. TCRdb reanalysed the 5' RACE reads using MiXCR and keeps one entry per CDR3 protein. Among 400,000 to 500,000 distinct CDR3 sequences listed, approximately 17% were seen once. The specimen sequenced was naive T cells sorted from blood. These receptor sequences come from a man in his fifties or sixties in good health.

The J gene is TRBJ2-7, the V gene TRBV5-1; TRBD1 might be the D (5 bases). CDR1 and CDR2 (germline): SGHRS, YFSETQ. V dropped 0 bases and J dropped 4 bases, with 11 bases sitting between them. There are 14 residues in the CDR3. The CDR3 DNA sequence: TGCGCCAGCAGCTTGGGCCAGGGTCATTACGAGCAGTACTTC. It yields the protein CASSLGQGHYEQYF.

In its sample, this clonotype was seen many times. The chain has TRBV24-1 and TRBJ2-1; D possibly corresponds to TRBD2 (6 bases). This CDR3 is 13 amino acids long. Between the trimmed V and J ends, which lost 7 bases and 5 bases, there was a span of 11 bases. From germline, CDR1 is KGHDR and CDR2 SFDVKD. CDR3: CATRRGGNNEQFF. CDR3 nucleotide sequence: TGTGCCACCAGAAGGGGCGGGAACAATGAGCAGTTCTTC.

This chain uses TRBV20-1 with TRBJ2-2; TRBD2 is a possible D gene (6 bases). There are 15 residues in the CDR3. Trimming took 2 bases from V and 3 from J, leaving 13 bases between them. Germline V gene lookup returns CDR1 DFQATT and CDR2 SNEGSKA (reference sequence). The CDR3 reads CSARFAGLDTGELFF. CDR3 DNA sequence: TGCAGTGCTAGATTTGCGGGGCTTGACACCGGGGAGCTGTTTTTT.

This clonotype was counted ten times or more. The rearrangement uses TRBV27 and TRBJ1-6, with D uncertain. Germline values: CDR1 MNHEY, CDR2 SMNVEV (reference sequence). Trimming took off 3 bases at V and 6 bases at J, with 3 bases between the two ends. This CDR3 comprises 12 residues. The CDR3 DNA reads as TGTGCCAGCAGTTTCATTAATTCACCCCTCCACTTT. Its protein product is CASSFINSPLHF.

V and J are TRBV5-1 and TRBJ1-4; no reliable D call. V was trimmed by 0 bases and J by 7 bases, leaving 13 bases between them. CDR3 length: 15 residues. Germline CDR1 SGHRS, CDR2 YFSETQ. The chain's CDR3 is CASSLAGTTAEKLFF. In DNA, the CDR3 is TGCGCCAGCAGCTTGGCGGGCACCACAGCTGAAAAACTGTTTTTT.

The sample holds a few counts of this clonotype. The rearrangement uses TRBV7-9 and TRBJ2-7, with D tentatively TRBD2 (5 bases). The V end was cut by 7 bases, the J end by 0 bases, with 10 bases between. Germline values: CDR1 SEHNR, CDR2 FQNEAQ (reference sequence). This CDR3 is 13 amino acids long. CDR3 DNA: TGTGCCAGCACCTTGAGCGGCTCCTACGAGCAGTACTTC. Protein: CASTLSGSYEQYF.

This chain connects TRBV7-8 to TRBJ1-1, with D possibly TRBD1 on 5 matching bases. Trimming left V 5 bases short and J 7 bases short, with 11 bases between. The CDR3 length is 12 residues. Per germline, CDR1 SGHVS and CDR2 FQNEAQ. CDR3 region: CASSPVGGEAFF. The DNA of the CDR3 is TGTGCCAGCAGCCCAGTGGGGGGTGAAGCTTTCTTT.

V usage is TRBV10-3 and J usage is TRBJ1-5; TRBD1 might be the D (5 bases). The CDR3 spans 14 residues. The germline gives CDR1 ENHRY, CDR2 SYGVKD. Trimming took off 6 bases at V and 0 bases at J, with 9 bases between the two ends. CDR3 residues: CAIRSTDSNQPQHF. The CDR3 DNA is TGTGCCATCAGGTCGACAGATAGCAATCAGCCCCAGCATTTT.

This clonotype has only a few counts. The V call is TRBV2, the J call TRBJ1-4; tentative D call: TRBD1 (6 bases). This CDR3 comprises 14 residues. Trimming cost V 8 bases and J 4 bases, with 14 bases left between them. The V gene's germline CDR1 is SNHLY and CDR2 FYNNEI. The CDR3 reads CASVKGGYNEKLFF. DNA of the CDR3: TGTGCCAGCGTAAAAGGGGGTTATAATGAAAAACTGTTTTTT.

The CDR3 DNA reads TGTGCCAGCAGCCTAGGGACACGGGTTTTGGACGAGCAGTACTTC. Residues: CASSLGTRVLDEQYF. The rearrangement joins TRBV11-2 to TRBJ2-7; D might be TRBD1 (6 bases). V shed 5 bases and J shed 5 bases, with 19 bases lying between them. This CDR3 is 15 amino acids long. Germline-derived CDR1 and CDR2 are SGHAT and FQNNGV.

The V call is TRBV9, the J call TRBJ2-2, with 11 positions matching TRBD2. Trimming removed 0 bases from V and 5 bases from J; junction bases left unmatched: 9. This CDR3 has 18 residues. Germline V gene lookup returns CDR1 SGDLS and CDR2 YYNGEE. The CDR3 sequence is CASSVGSGRAVRTGELFF. The CDR3 bases are TGTGCCAGCAGCGTAGGTAGCGGGAGGGCCGTTCGAACCGGGGAGCTGTTTTTT.

This chain links TRBV15 with TRBJ2-3; D possibly matches TRBD1 or TRBD2 (5 bases each). CDR1 and CDR2 (germline): LNHNV, YYDKDF (reference sequence). Trimming took off 0 bases at V and 3 bases at J, with 16 bases between the two ends. CDR3 length: 17 residues. This CDR3 is CATSRDKPGPLTDTQYF. CDR3 nucleotides: TGTGCCACCAGCAGAGATAAGCCGGGACCACTTACAGATACGCAGTATTTT.

This clonotype showed up just a few times. V is TRBV20-1 and J is TRBJ2-7; D is possibly TRBD1 (6 bases). The CDR3 contains 14 residues. Trimming stripped 6 bases from V and 4 bases from J, with 19 bases between. From germline, CDR1 is DFQATT and CDR2 SNEGSKA (reference sequence). Here the CDR3 reads CSATQGNPFYEQYF. In nucleotides, the CDR3 is TGCAGTGCGACCCAGGGGAACCCTTTTTACGAGCAGTACTTC.

V is TRBV20-1 and J is TRBJ1-2; D call uncertain. The V and J ends lost 4 bases and 4 bases respectively, with 19 bases between them. From germline, CDR1 is DFQATT and CDR2 SNEGSKA (reference sequence). The CDR3 runs to 15 residues. The CDR3 protein is CSAIRVRAARYGYTF. CDR3 in DNA: TGCAGTGCTATACGTGTGAGGGCCGCCCGCTATGGCTACACCTTC.

At least ten counts were recorded for this clonotype. The J gene is TRBJ2-2, the V gene TRBV11-2; 10 bases agree with TRBD2. Germline V gene data show CDR1 as SGHAT and CDR2 as FQNNGV. This CDR3 has 15 residues. V was clipped by 2 bases and J by 10 bases; unmatched bases: 7. The CDR3 nucleotides are TGTGCCAGCAGCTTACTAGCTAGCGGGGGAGAGGAGCTGTTTTTT. It specifies CASSLLASGGEELFF.

This clonotype was counted many times. The chain carries TRBV5-1 and TRBJ1-1; D is perhaps TRBD1 (5 bases). This CDR3 contains 16 residues. Per germline, CDR1 SGHRS and CDR2 YFSETQ. The ends were cut back, 1 base at V and 0 bases at J, with 13 bases in the middle. The CDR3 coding sequence is TGCGCCAGCAGCTTGAGGTGGGGACTGATGAACACTGAAGCTTTCTTT. This sequence encodes CASSLRWGLMNTEAFF.

This clonotype occurred a few times. This chain links TRBV2 with TRBJ2-3; 10 bases are a match to TRBD2. Per germline, CDR1 SNHLY and CDR2 FYNNEI. V was pared by 5 bases and J by 4 bases, with 6 bases of the junction left unmatched. The CDR3 loop spans 15 amino acids. The CDR3 DNA reads TGTGCCAGCAGTTCGACTAGCGGGCAAGCAGATACGCAGTATTTT. It is translated as CASSSTSGQADTQYF.

In this sample, this clonotype turned up many times. The rearrangement uses TRBV20-1 and TRBJ2-1; 7 bases align to TRBD2. Germline values: CDR1 DFQATT, CDR2 SNEGSKA (reference sequence). The ends lost 0 bases at V and 8 bases at J; junction bases unmatched: 4. The CDR3 is 13 amino acids. The CDR3 DNA follows: TGCAGTGCTAGAGAGGGAGGGGAACATGAGCAGTTCTTC. Its protein product is CSAREGGEHEQFF.

The rearrangement links TRBV11-2 to TRBJ2-5; D gene ambiguous. CDR1 is SGHAT, CDR2 FQNNGV, per germline. V shed 4 bases and J shed 4 bases, with 16 bases lying between them. This CDR3 comprises 15 residues. CDR3 residues: CASSSTGGKGETQYF. The CDR3 region has the DNA TGTGCCAGCAGCTCGACCGGTGGGAAAGGAGAGACCCAGTACTTC.

This clonotype was seen many times. The chain couples TRBV10-3 to TRBJ2-3; 7 bases map to TRBD2. Per the germline V gene, CDR1 is ENHRY and CDR2 is SYGVKD. The CDR3 has 16 residues. The V and J ends lost 0 bases and 2 bases, in that order; junction bases with no gene match: 5. The CDR3 region is CAISESGGSLTDTQYF. The CDR3 DNA follows: TGTGCCATCAGTGAGTCCGGGGGGTCCCTCACAGATACGCAGTATTTT.

V gene TRBV4-2 combines with J gene TRBJ2-3; 10 nucleotides line up with TRBD2. This CDR3 has 15 amino acids. J was trimmed by 3 bases and V by 1 base; bases with no gene match: 1. In germline, CDR1 is LGHNA, CDR2 YNFKEQ. CDR3 sequence (DNA): TGTGCCAGCAGCCAAGCTAGCGGGAGTACAGATACGCAGTATTTT. It is translated as CASSQASGSTDTQYF.

This clonotype was counted ten times or more. The chain combines TRBV28 with TRBJ1-6, with no clear D. Germline CDR1 is MDHEN and CDR2 is SYDVKM. This CDR3 comprises 12 residues. The V gene lost 5 bases and the J gene lost 6 bases, with 5 bases spanning the gap. CDR3 sequence reads: CASSESNSPLHF. CDR3 bases: TGTGCCAGCAGTGAGTCTAATTCACCCCTCCACTTT.

This clonotype turned up a few times. The chain uses TRBV20-1 and TRBJ2-2, with 10 bases matching TRBD2. This CDR3 is built from 17 residues. J lost 7 bases, V lost 0 bases, and 11 bases had no gene match. CDR1 DFQATT and CDR2 SNEGSKA come from the germline V gene (reference sequence). The CDR3 bases are TGCAGTGCTAGAGATATAAGCGGGAGGGCCTTTGTCGGGGAGCTGTTTTTT. As protein: CSARDISGRAFVGELFF.

The chain employs TRBV15 and TRBJ2-3, with unresolved D. The ends were cut back, 5 bases at V and 7 bases at J, with 10 bases in the middle. The CDR3 length is 12 residues. CDR1 is LNHNV, CDR2 YYDKDF, per germline (reference sequence). The CDR3 sequence: CATSRTENTQYF. In DNA form, the CDR3 reads TGTGCCACCAGCCGGACGGAAAATACGCAGTATTTT.

The V call is TRBV10-3, the J call TRBJ2-3, with D possibly TRBD1 on 6 matching bases. The CDR3 extends over 15 amino acids. Trimming cost V 2 bases and J 0 bases, with 9 bases left between them. The germline V gene encodes CDR1 ENHRY and CDR2 SYGVKD. Here the CDR3 reads CAISERGTSTDTQYF. The CDR3 region has the DNA TGTGCCATCAGTGAGCGTGGGACAAGCACAGATACGCAGTATTTT.

This clonotype was detected a few times. J is TRBJ2-7 and V is TRBV29-1; 8 positions agree with TRBD2. CDR3 length: 13 residues. Germline lookup yields CDR1 SQVTM and CDR2 ANQGSEA. V lost 6 bases and J lost 5; bases outside the gene matches: 9. CDR3 sequence: CSVLGGAGDEQYF. As DNA, the CDR3 is TGCAGCGTCTTAGGGGGAGCGGGAGACGAGCAGTACTTC.

This clonotype occurred many times. J is TRBJ2-3 and V is TRBV27, with TRBD2 matching over 8 bases. The V gene's germline CDR1 is MNHEY and CDR2 SMNVEV (reference sequence). The trim removed 3 bases at V and 5 bases at J, leaving 4 bases unmatched. CDR3 size: 14 residues. In nucleotides, the CDR3 is TGTGCCAGCAGTTTTGGAGCGGGAGTAGATACGCAGTATTTT. Translating it yields CASSFGAGVDTQYF.

A few counts support this clonotype. The rearrangement links TRBV7-2 to TRBJ2-5, with D perhaps matching TRBD1 (5 bases). Trimming stripped 5 bases from V and 2 bases from J, with 12 bases between. The length of the CDR3 is 14 residues. Germline CDR1 SGHTA, CDR2 FQGNSA. CDR3 DNA: TGTGCCAGCAGCACCCGACAGCCTCAAGAGACCCAGTACTTC. Its translation is CASSTRQPQETQYF.

This clonotype was recorded many times. Here the CDR3 reads CATQGGGRLGNEQFF. CDR3 bases: TGTGCCACCCAGGGAGGGGGGCGCCTGGGCAATGAGCAGTTCTTC. V gene TRBV6-2 or TRBV6-3 combines with J gene TRBJ2-1; D may be TRBD2 (7 bases). The CDR3 is made up of 15 amino acids. V shed 10 bases and J shed 6 bases, with 22 bases lying between them. Germline V lookup: CDR1 MNHEY, CDR2 SVGEGT.

Regarding this clonotype: A single base separates this from a much larger clone, so it may be a read error. The CDR3 is CASSRDTDTQYF. CDR3 DNA: TGTGCCAGCAGCCGAGACACAGATACGCAGTATTTT. V usage is TRBV5-6 and J usage is TRBJ2-3; D is unclear. Germline V gene data show CDR1 as SGHDT and CDR2 as YYEEEE. This CDR3 contains 12 residues. With 4 bases removed from V and 2 bases from J, the gap between germline ends came to 5 bases.

In this sample, this clonotype turned up many times. V is TRBV18 and J is TRBJ2-5; D unclear. CDR3 length equals 13 residues. Germline loops: CDR1 KGHSH, CDR2 LQKENI. Trimming removed 0 bases from V and 5 bases from J, with 7 bases in between. The CDR3 sequence: CASSPPVRETQYF. The CDR3, as DNA: TGTGCCAGCTCACCACCGGTCCGGGAGACCCAGTACTTC.

This clonotype occurred a few times. The chain joins TRBV15 to TRBJ2-1; a weak D match, TRBD2 (5 bases). V was clipped by 0 bases and J by 0 bases, with 9 bases between them. The CDR3 consists of 16 residues. Germline lookup yields CDR1 LNHNV and CDR2 YYDKDF (reference sequence). CDR3 region: CATSRDRGLSYNEQFF. The CDR3 nucleotides read TGTGCCACCAGCAGAGATAGAGGGCTCTCCTACAATGAGCAGTTCTTC.